A single sample is the source of the 23 T cell receptor beta chains below, sequenced in a study of blood T cell repertoires in COVID-19. The assay was immunoSEQ multiplex PCR, and TCRdb's table has in-frame clones only and misses some. The profile shows 88,000 or so clones, 85% of them singletons. Sequencing used peripheral blood. Receptors originate from a man aged 55-75 years with acute or convalescent COVID-19.

The rearrangement uses TRBV30 and TRBJ2-7; TRBD1 aligns across 8 bases. Trimming took 3 bases from V and 1 from J; bases not matched to a gene: 5. Germline V gene sequence: CDR1 GTSNPN, CDR2 SVGIG (reference sequence). The CDR3 is made up of 14 amino acids. This CDR3 reads CAWRGRDRSYEQYF. The CDR3 bases are TGTGCCTGGAGGGGCCGGGACAGGTCCTACGAGCAGTACTTC.

V gene TRBV20-1 combines with J gene TRBJ2-1, with TRBD2 identical over 8 bases. There are 13 residues in the CDR3. Germline V gene data show CDR1 as DFQATT and CDR2 as SNEGSKA (reference sequence). The J segment lost 8 bases and the V segment lost 3 bases, leaving 6 bases of the junction unmatched. The CDR3 sequence is CSASAGGWDEQFF. In DNA, the CDR3 is TGCAGTGCTAGTGCGGGAGGCTGGGATGAGCAGTTCTTC.

This sequence joins TRBV21-1 and TRBJ1-2. TRBV21-1 is flagged as a pseudogene. The CDR3 is 9 residues long. The CDR3 sequence: CATFLRYTF. Written as DNA, the CDR3 is TGTGCCACCTTCCTCCGCTACACCTTC.

The CDR3 region is CASSIGGVNTEAFF. The CDR3 DNA follows: TGTGCCAGTAGTATTGGCGGGGTGAACACTGAAGCTTTCTTT. This chain links TRBV19 with TRBJ1-1; D gene uncertain. The CDR3 extends over 14 amino acids. V shed 3 bases and J shed 0 bases, with 8 bases lying between them. CDR1 is LNHDA, CDR2 SQIVND, per germline (reference sequence).

The rearrangement uses TRBV19 and TRBJ2-3, with 8 positions matching TRBD2. The length of the CDR3 is 14 residues. Trimming at V came to 5 bases and at J to 8 bases, leaving 9 bases not matched to a gene. Germline assignment: CDR1 LNHDA and CDR2 SQIVND (reference sequence). In DNA, the CDR3 is TGTGCCAGTAGTCCCCGGGACGGGGGGGGTACGCAGTATTTT. Its translation: CASSPRDGGGTQYF.

J is TRBJ1-5 and V is TRBV4-1, with D maybe TRBD1 (6 bases). The V end lost 1 base, the J end lost 6 bases, and 13 bases lay between the germline ends. Germline V gene sequence: CDR1 MGHRA, CDR2 YSYEKL. The CDR3 totals 15 residues. The CDR3 coding sequence is TGCGCCAGCAGCCAAGGAGGGGGTACGGCTCAGCCCCAGCATTTT. It yields the protein CASSQGGGTAQPQHF.

V is TRBV10-3 and J is TRBJ1-2; 9 bases match TRBD1. This CDR3 has 14 amino acids. V trimming: 8 bases; J trimming: 2 bases; junction bases outside the gene matches: 6. In germline, CDR1 is ENHRY, CDR2 SYGVKD. The CDR3 here is CAIAPGTGNYGYTF. The DNA for the CDR3 is TGTGCCATCGCCCCAGGGACAGGGAACTATGGCTACACCTTC.

The V gene is TRBV5-1, the J gene TRBJ2-7, with a possible D match to TRBD1 (5 bases). Germline CDR1 is SGHRS and CDR2 is YFSETQ. Trimming took 0 bases from V and 2 from J, leaving 12 bases between them. CDR3 length equals 15 residues. Here the CDR3 reads CASSLGAGHPYEQYF. The CDR3 DNA sequence: TGCGCCAGCAGCTTGGGGGCAGGACACCCCTACGAGCAGTACTTC.

The V call is TRBV30, the J call TRBJ2-1; D gene unclear. The CDR3 covers 12 residues. Between the trimmed V and J ends, which lost 1 base and 3 bases, there was a span of 4 bases. CDR1 and CDR2 (germline): GTSNPN, SVGIG (reference sequence). The CDR3 sequence is CAWSGSYNEQFF. The CDR3 region has the DNA TGTGCCTGGAGTGGTAGCTACAATGAGCAGTTCTTC.

The chain combines TRBV30 with TRBJ2-3, with a possible D match to TRBD1 (5 bases). Germline loops: CDR1 GTSNPN, CDR2 SVGIG (reference sequence). V was clipped by 4 bases and J by 7 bases, with 18 bases between them. CDR3 length: 14 amino acids. CDR3 residues: CAWKGAALRNTQYF. In DNA form, the CDR3 reads TGTGCCTGGAAAGGGGCCGCTCTTCGGAATACGCAGTATTTT.

The genes are TRBV5-5 and TRBJ2-5; D call uncertain. The V end lost 5 bases, the J end lost 5 bases, and 13 bases lay between the germline ends. Germline V lookup: CDR1 SGHKS, CDR2 YYEKEE (reference sequence). The CDR3 spans 13 residues. CDR3 sequence (DNA): TGTGCCAGCAGAGTAGTTCCCCACGAGACCCAGTACTTC. As protein: CASRVVPHETQYF.

The J gene is TRBJ2-1, the V gene TRBV5-1; tentatively, D is TRBD2 (6 bases). The CDR3 covers 13 residues. The V end was cut by 0 bases, the J end by 7 bases, with 8 bases between. CDR1 SGHRS and CDR2 YFSETQ come from the germline V gene. In DNA form, the CDR3 reads TGCGCCAGCAGCTTGGGGGAGGTGAATGAGCAGTTCTTC. This codes for CASSLGEVNEQFF.

The J gene is TRBJ1-3, the V gene TRBV18; unclear D gene. Germline values: CDR1 KGHSH, CDR2 LQKENI. There are 16 residues in the CDR3. Trimming removed 2 bases at V and 0 bases at J, with 11 bases between. DNA of the CDR3: TGTGCCAGCTCACCAACGGTACAGAGCTCTGGAAACACCATATATTTT. The encoded protein is CASSPTVQSSGNTIYF. Complete variable domain (other parts from reference TRBV18 and TRBJ1-3): NAGVMQNPRHLVRRRGQEARLRCSPMKGHSHVYWYRQLPEEGLKFMVYLQKENIIDESGMPKERFSAEFPKEGPSILRIQQVVRGDSAAYFCASSPTVQSSGNTIYFGEGSWLTVV.

V is TRBV5-1 and J is TRBJ2-6; TRBD1 matches 7 bases. Germline trimming cut 4 bases from V and 3 bases from J; bases unmatched to any gene: 7. Germline lookup yields CDR1 SGHRS and CDR2 YFSETQ. This CDR3 is 16 amino acids long. The CDR3 DNA is TGCGCCAGCAGCCCCACCACAGGGGATGGGGCCAACGTCCTGACTTTC. It codes for CASSPTTGDGANVLTF.

This sequence joins TRBV25-1 and TRBJ2-7, with 8 bases aligning to TRBD1. The CDR3 runs to 12 residues. From germline, CDR1 is MGHDK and CDR2 SYGVNS. V dropped 6 bases and J dropped 2; count of bases not matched to a gene: 0. The CDR3 sequence is CASRTGAYEQYF. CDR3 DNA sequence: TGTGCCAGCAGGACAGGGGCCTACGAGCAGTACTTC.

V and J are TRBV7-2 and TRBJ2-7, with D perhaps matching TRBD2 (6 bases). The CDR3 consists of 13 residues. V shed 1 base and J shed 7 bases, with 11 bases lying between them. Germline CDR1 is SGHTA and CDR2 is FQGNSA. DNA for the CDR3: TGTGCCAGCAGCTTAGAGGGAGGTTGGGAGCAGTACTTC. Translating it yields CASSLEGGWEQYF.

The chain recombines TRBV2 with TRBJ2-1; 10 bases agree with TRBD1. The CDR3 covers 16 residues. The germline V gene encodes CDR1 SNHLY and CDR2 FYNNEI. With V trimmed by 6 bases and J by 9 bases, 14 bases remained unmatched. The CDR3 DNA reads as TGTGCCAGCAGGGCCTGGGGACAGGGGCCCGACGGTGAGCAGTTCTTC. It translates to CASRAWGQGPDGEQFF.

This clone showed up just a few times. The rearrangement links TRBV29-1 to TRBJ2-2, with 7 positions matching TRBD2. The CDR3 length is 16 residues. CDR1 and CDR2 (germline): SQVTM, ANQGSEA. Trimming removed 6 bases from V and 3 bases from J; junction bases left unmatched: 13. The CDR3 bases are TGCAGCGTCCACCCCGCTAGCGGAGGGCACACCGGGGAGCTGTTTTTT. It translates to CSVHPASGGHTGELFF.

This clone appeared a single time. The gene calls are TRBV5-8 and TRBJ1-5; D possibly corresponds to TRBD1 (5 bases). The germline V gene encodes CDR1 SGHTS and CDR2 YDEGEE. This CDR3 has 15 amino acids. V dropped 1 base and J dropped 7 bases, with 15 bases sitting between them. Written as DNA, the CDR3 is TGTGCCAGCAGCTTGTGGCAGGGTGGAGGGCAGCCCCAGCATTTT. It encodes CASSLWQGGGQPQHF.

The chain combines TRBV6-1 with TRBJ2-7; 8 positions agree with TRBD2. V was pared by 1 base and J by 7 bases, with 9 bases of the junction left unmatched. The CDR3 totals 15 residues. Germline V gives CDR1 MNHNS, CDR2 SASEGT. The chain's CDR3 is CASSEGVGRAGEQYF. The CDR3 coding sequence is TGTGCCAGCAGTGAAGGGGTCGGGAGGGCTGGAGAGCAGTACTTC.

This clone was seen only once. The rearrangement links TRBV5-4 to TRBJ1-2, with D unresolved. Germline V gene data show CDR1 as SGHNT and CDR2 as YYREEE (reference sequence). V lost 3 bases, J lost 0 bases, and 6 bases lay in between. The CDR3 spans 13 residues. CDR3 sequence (DNA): TGTGCCAGCAGCTCGTCCGCTAACTATGGCTACACCTTC. Its protein is CASSSSANYGYTF.

This rearrangement joins TRBV30 to TRBJ2-2; perhaps TRBD2 as D (6 bases). V lost 0 bases and J lost 2, with 7 bases in between. Per germline, CDR1 GTSNPN and CDR2 SVGIG (reference sequence). This CDR3 is 14 amino acids long. The CDR3 loop is CAWSVGGNTGELFF. The CDR3 nucleotides read TGTGCCTGGAGTGTCGGGGGTAACACCGGGGAGCTGTTTTTT.

The V call is TRBV18, the J call TRBJ2-2; weak D call: TRBD2 (6 bases). Between the trimmed V and J ends, which lost 1 base and 5 bases, there was a span of 8 bases. The germline gives CDR1 KGHSH, CDR2 LQKENI. This CDR3 region has 14 residues. The CDR3 loop is CASSPLAETGELFF. The CDR3 DNA reads TGTGCCAGCTCACCACTAGCGGAAACCGGGGAGCTGTTTTTT.